This T cell receptor (beta chain) was captured by sequencing in a study of control samples from healthy donors and cancer patients. Germline values: CDR1 SGHNT, CDR2 YYREEE (reference sequence). V was pared by 4 bases and J by 2 bases, with 10 bases of the junction left unmatched. There are 16 residues in the CDR3. Generated by immunoSEQ multiplex PCR, the TCRdb table keeps only in-frame clones and is missing some. Among some 120,000 clones listed, roughly 87% were seen once. Sequencing was carried out using blood. This TCR was recovered from a man aged 40-49 years in good health. This chain uses TRBV5-4 with TRBJ2-7, with TRBD2 identical over 9 bases. CDR3 nucleotides: TGTGCCAGCAGCCCTACCTTGCGGGGGGGCCCCTACGAGCAGTACTTC. The encoded protein is CASSPTLRGGPYEQYF. Based on the CDR3 plus reference TRBV5-4 and TRBJ2-7, the full variable domain is ETGVTQSPTHLIKTRGQQVTLRCSSQSGHNTVSWYQQALGQGPQFIFQYYREEENGRGNFPPRFSGLQFPNYSSELNVNALELDDSALYLCASSPTLRGGPYEQYFGPGTRLTVT.